This entry concerns a single TCR beta chain. Those who donated, Caucasian adults without exception, all lived in Nashville, Tennessee. This sample stems from a study of shared clonotypes between healthy human individuals. For every subset, genomic DNA was evenly distributed across several immunoSEQ plates. The repertoire was sequenced with immunoSEQ multiplex PCR; TCRdb's copy has only in-frame clones and lacks some. The data show roughly 500,000 clones, roughly 83% seen once. Germline CDR1 SNHLY, CDR2 FYNNEI. Trimming left V 2 bases short and J 0 bases short, with 5 bases between. There are 14 residues in the CDR3.

The chain employs TRBV2 and TRBJ1-3, with D hard to call. Sample: PBMCs. This clonotype was sampled from a woman in her thirties or forties in good health. Some clones in this sample may be carry-over from other donors' samples. The CDR3 reads CASSESRSGNTIYF. The DNA of the CDR3 is TGTGCCAGCAGTGAAAGCCGCTCTGGAAACACCATATATTTT. Looking up the rest from reference TRBV2 and TRBJ1-3 gives the full variable domain: EPEVTQTPSHQVTQMGQEVILRCVPISNHLYFYWYRQILGQKVEFLVSFYNNEISEKSEIFDDQFSVERPDGSNFTLKIRSTKLEDSAMYFCASSESRSGNTIYFGEGSWLTVV.